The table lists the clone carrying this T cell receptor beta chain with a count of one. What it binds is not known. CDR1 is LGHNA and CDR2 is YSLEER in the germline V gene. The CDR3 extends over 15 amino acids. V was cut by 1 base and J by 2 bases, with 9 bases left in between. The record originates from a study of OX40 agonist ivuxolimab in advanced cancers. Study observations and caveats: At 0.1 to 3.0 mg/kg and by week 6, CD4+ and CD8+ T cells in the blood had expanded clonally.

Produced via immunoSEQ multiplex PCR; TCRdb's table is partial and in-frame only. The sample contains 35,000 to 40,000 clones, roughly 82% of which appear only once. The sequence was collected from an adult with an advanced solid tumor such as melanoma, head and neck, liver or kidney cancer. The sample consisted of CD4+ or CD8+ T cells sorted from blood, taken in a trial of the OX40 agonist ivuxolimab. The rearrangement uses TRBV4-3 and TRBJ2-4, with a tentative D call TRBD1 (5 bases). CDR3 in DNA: TGCGCCAGCAGCCAAGCCCCAGGGTCCAAAAACATTCAGTACTTC. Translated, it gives CASSQAPGSKNIQYF.